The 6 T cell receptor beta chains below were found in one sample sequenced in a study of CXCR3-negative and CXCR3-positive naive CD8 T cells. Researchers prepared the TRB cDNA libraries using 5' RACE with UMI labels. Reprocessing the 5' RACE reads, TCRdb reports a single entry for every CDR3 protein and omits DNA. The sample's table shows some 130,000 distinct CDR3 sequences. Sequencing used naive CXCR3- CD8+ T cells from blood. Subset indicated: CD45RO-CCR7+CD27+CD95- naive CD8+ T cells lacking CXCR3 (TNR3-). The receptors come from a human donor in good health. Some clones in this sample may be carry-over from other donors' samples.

This CDR3 reads CASSQDPPESSYNEQFF. This chain uses TRBV4-1 with TRBJ2-1. The V gene's germline CDR1 is MGHRA and CDR2 YSYEKL. There are 17 residues in the CDR3.

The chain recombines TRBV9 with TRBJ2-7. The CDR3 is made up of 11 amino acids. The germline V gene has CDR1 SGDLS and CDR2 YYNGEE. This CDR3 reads CASSVGDEQYF.

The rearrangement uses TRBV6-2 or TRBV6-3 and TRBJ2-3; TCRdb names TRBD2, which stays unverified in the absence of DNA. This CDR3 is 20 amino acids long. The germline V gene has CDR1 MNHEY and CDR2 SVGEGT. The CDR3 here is CASSQPWTSGGPPGTDTQYF.

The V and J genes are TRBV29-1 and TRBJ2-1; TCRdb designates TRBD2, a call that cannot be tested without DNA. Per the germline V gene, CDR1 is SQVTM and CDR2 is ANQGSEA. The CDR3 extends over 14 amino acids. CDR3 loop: CSVEGGRHYNEQFF.

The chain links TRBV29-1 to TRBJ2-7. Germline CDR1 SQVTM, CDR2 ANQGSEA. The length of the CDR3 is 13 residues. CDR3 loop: CSVRTTSSYEQYF.

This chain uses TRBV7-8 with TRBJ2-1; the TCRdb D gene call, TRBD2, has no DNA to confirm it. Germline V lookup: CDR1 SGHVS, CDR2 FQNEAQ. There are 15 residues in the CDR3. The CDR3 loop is CASSLGPAGNNEQFF.